This TCR beta chain comes out of a study of cytomegalovirus exposure and HLA in healthy donors. CDR3 length equals 13 residues. V was shortened by 5 bases and J by 0 bases, with 7 bases between the two germline ends. Germline V gives CDR1 MDHEN, CDR2 SYDVKM. Assay: immunoSEQ multiplex PCR; the TCRdb copy retains only in-frame clones and omits some. Among 150,000 to 200,000 clones listed, approximately 86% were seen once. To note about this clone: What it recognizes is unknown.

General observations from the study: In vitro checks showed that a few CMV-associated chains really do target CMV antigens.

The rearrangement links TRBV28 to TRBJ1-1; D not certain. The sequence was obtained from a man younger than 40 in good health and CMV-seropositive. The sequencing input was PBMCs. The CDR3 nucleotides read TGTGCCAGCAGTGCCCTCCTGAACACTGAAGCTTTCTTT. The encoded protein is CASSALLNTEAFF.